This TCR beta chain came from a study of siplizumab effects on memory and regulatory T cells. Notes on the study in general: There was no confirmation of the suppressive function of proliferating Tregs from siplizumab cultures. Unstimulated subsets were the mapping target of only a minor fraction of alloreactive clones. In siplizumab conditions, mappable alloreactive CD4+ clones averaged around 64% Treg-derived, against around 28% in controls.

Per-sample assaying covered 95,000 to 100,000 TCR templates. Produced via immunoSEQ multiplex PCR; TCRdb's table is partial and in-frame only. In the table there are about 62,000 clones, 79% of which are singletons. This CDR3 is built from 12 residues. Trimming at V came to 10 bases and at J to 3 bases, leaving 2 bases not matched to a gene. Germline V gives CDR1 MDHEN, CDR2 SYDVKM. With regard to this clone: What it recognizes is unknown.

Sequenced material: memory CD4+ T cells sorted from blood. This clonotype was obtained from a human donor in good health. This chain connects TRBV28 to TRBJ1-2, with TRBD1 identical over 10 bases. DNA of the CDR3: TGTGCCACCGGGACAGGGGACTATGGCTACACCTTC. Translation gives CATGTGDYGYTF.